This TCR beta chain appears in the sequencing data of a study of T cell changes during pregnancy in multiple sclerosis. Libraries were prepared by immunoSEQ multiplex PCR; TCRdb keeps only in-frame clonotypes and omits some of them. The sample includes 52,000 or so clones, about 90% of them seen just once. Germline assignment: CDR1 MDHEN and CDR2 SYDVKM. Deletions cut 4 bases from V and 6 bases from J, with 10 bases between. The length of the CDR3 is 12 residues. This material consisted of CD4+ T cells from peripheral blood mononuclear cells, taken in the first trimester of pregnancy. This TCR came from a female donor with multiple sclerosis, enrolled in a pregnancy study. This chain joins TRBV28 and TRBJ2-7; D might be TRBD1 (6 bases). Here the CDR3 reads CASSYQGIEQYF. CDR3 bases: TGTGCCAGCAGTTATCAGGGGATCGAGCAGTACTTC.